The next 16 T cell receptor beta chains were all read from a single sample in a study of blood T cell repertoires in COVID-19. Assay: immunoSEQ multiplex PCR; the TCRdb copy retains only in-frame clones and omits some. This table holds approximately 41,000 clones, over 80% found once. Sequenced input: peripheral blood. These receptors all stem from a woman over 75 with acute or convalescent COVID-19.

On this clone: The sample holds other DNA sequences that translate to the same CDR3. The J gene is TRBJ1-2, the V gene TRBV5-6, with D maybe TRBD1 (6 bases). This CDR3 spans 13 amino acids. Trimming shortened V by 0 bases and J by 6 bases, and 9 bases separated the two germline ends. CDR1 is SGHDT, CDR2 YYEEEE, per germline. For the CDR3, the DNA is TGTGCCAGCAGCTTGGAACAGGGCGATGGCTACACCTTC. Translation gives CASSLEQGDGYTF. The variable domain in full, with the rest retrieved from reference TRBV5-6 and TRBJ1-2, is DAGVTQSPTHLIKTRGQQVTLRCSPKSGHDTVSWYQQALGQGPQFIFQYYEEEERQRGNFPDRFSGHQFPNYSSELNVNALLLGDSALYLCASSLEQGDGYTFGSGTRLTVV.

V usage is TRBV29-1 and J usage is TRBJ1-2; D not resolved. The CDR3 runs to 12 residues. Trimming left V 5 bases short and J 5 bases short, with 12 bases between. Per germline, CDR1 SQVTM and CDR2 ANQGSEA. CDR3 amino acids: CSVLNTDYGYTF. The CDR3 DNA is TGCAGCGTTCTGAACACCGATTATGGCTACACCTTC.

This chain uses TRBV6-5 with TRBJ1-2; D possibly corresponds to TRBD1 (5 bases). Trimming shortened V by 6 bases and J by 6 bases, and 11 bases separated the two germline ends. The germline CDR1 and CDR2 sequences are MNHEY and SVGAGI. CDR3 size: 12 residues. The CDR3 DNA sequence: TGTGCCAGCAGGGGCAGGGTCAATGGCTACACCTTC. It encodes CASRGRVNGYTF.

The chain recombines TRBV9 with TRBJ1-4, with D maybe TRBD1 (6 bases). Trimming pared 4 bases from V and 0 bases from J, leaving 10 bases between. Germline lookup yields CDR1 SGDLS and CDR2 YYNGEE. This CDR3 region has 15 residues. CDR3: CASSLEGATNEKLFF. In nucleotides, the CDR3 is TGTGCCAGCAGCTTAGAGGGGGCAACTAATGAAAAACTGTTTTTT.

This clone has only one observation. The CDR3 loop reads CASSQGLAGRRTDTQYF. CDR3 in DNA: TGTGCCAGCAGCCAAGGTCTAGCGGGGCGCCGCACAGATACGCAGTATTTT. This rearrangement joins TRBV4-2 to TRBJ2-3, with 9 nucleotides matching TRBD2. Germline V CDR1 and CDR2: LGHNA, YNFKEQ. This CDR3 region has 17 residues. V shed 1 base, J shed 1 base, and the junction held 6 bases outside the gene matches.

V is TRBV6-6 and J is TRBJ1-2, with D possibly being TRBD1 (6 bases). Germline lookup yields CDR1 MNHNY and CDR2 SVGAGI (reference sequence). This CDR3 is built from 14 residues. Between the trimmed V and J ends, which lost 6 bases and 3 bases, there was a span of 14 bases. Here the CDR3 DNA reads TGTGCCAGCAGGCCTACAGGGTCCGACTATGGCTACACCTTC. This sequence encodes CASRPTGSDYGYTF.

V and J are TRBV6-5 and TRBJ2-3, with D possibly TRBD1 on 6 matching bases. The CDR3 contains 11 residues. V lost 8 bases and J 5 bases, leaving 8 bases between the germline ends. CDR1 is MNHEY, CDR2 SVGAGI, per germline. In nucleotides, the CDR3 is TGTGCCAGCCTCAGGGGAGATACGCAGTATTTT. This sequence encodes CASLRGDTQYF.

This chain links TRBV19 with TRBJ1-4, with TRBD1 matching 8 bases. In germline, CDR1 is LNHDA, CDR2 SQIVND (reference sequence). The ends lost 6 bases at V and 3 bases at J; junction bases unmatched: 6. The CDR3 is 15 residues long. The CDR3 bases are TGTGCCAGTAGCCCACAGGGGGTTGCTAATGAAAAACTGTTTTTT. Protein sequence: CASSPQGVANEKLFF.

This clone has a handful of counts. The chain couples TRBV7-2 to TRBJ2-1; tentative D call: TRBD2 (5 bases). The length of the CDR3 is 14 residues. Germline V gene data show CDR1 as SGHTA and CDR2 as FQGNSA. The V and J ends lost 0 bases and 6 bases respectively, with 9 bases between them. The CDR3 DNA reads as TGTGCCAGCAGCTTAGCGCCTAGCAGCAATGAGCAGTTCTTC. Amino acid sequence: CASSLAPSSNEQFF.

The chain couples TRBV29-1 to TRBJ1-5; D may be TRBD1 (5 bases). V shed 1 base and J shed 4 bases, with 11 bases lying between them. This CDR3 has 14 amino acids. Germline V gives CDR1 SQVTM, CDR2 ANQGSEA. CDR3 DNA sequence: TGCAGCGTTGAAGTGGGGGGTCGGAATCAGCCCCAGCATTTT. Its translation is CSVEVGGRNQPQHF.

In nucleotides, the CDR3 is TGCAGCGTTGACCAGGGCGACTATGGCTACACCTTC. Its protein product is CSVDQGDYGYTF. The chain joins TRBV29-1 to TRBJ1-2, with a possible D match to TRBD1 (5 bases). Germline loops: CDR1 SQVTM, CDR2 ANQGSEA. V gave up 3 bases and J gave up 3 bases, with 8 bases separating them. CDR3 length: 12 residues.

The V call is TRBV7-9, the J call TRBJ2-7, with TRBD1 as a possible D gene (5 bases). Germline CDR1 and CDR2: SEHNR and FQNEAQ (reference sequence). The V and J ends lost 5 bases and 0 bases respectively, with 23 bases between them. The CDR3 has 18 amino acids. In nucleotides, the CDR3 is TGTGCCAGCAGCCCCGATTCCCTCCAGGGCTCCAGCTCCTACGAGCAGTACTTC. It translates to CASSPDSLQGSSSYEQYF.

The chain couples TRBV7-3 to TRBJ2-3, with a possible D match to TRBD1 (5 bases). V lost 6 bases, J lost 3 bases, and 10 bases lay in between. Per the germline V gene, CDR1 is SGHTA and CDR2 is FQGTGA. CDR3 length equals 13 residues. CDR3 in DNA: TGTGCCAGCAGTCGTGACAGAACAGATACGCAGTATTTT. Translation: CASSRDRTDTQYF.

The V gene is TRBV28, the J gene TRBJ2-4; 7 bases are a match to TRBD1. The CDR3 is 16 amino acids. Germline-derived CDR1 and CDR2 are MDHEN and SYDVKM. J was trimmed by 2 bases and V by 6 bases; bases with no gene match: 10. The CDR3 protein is CASSLFGTVSKNIQYF. The DNA for the CDR3 is TGTGCCAGCAGCCTATTTGGGACAGTATCCAAAAACATTCAGTACTTC.

This chain links TRBV5-1 with TRBJ1-3; tentatively, D is TRBD1 (5 bases). Germline V gene lookup returns CDR1 SGHRS and CDR2 YFSETQ. V gave up 6 bases and J gave up 0 bases, with 10 bases separating them. The CDR3 consists of 14 residues. The chain's CDR3 is CASTLGPSGNTIYF. CDR3 DNA: TGCGCCAGCACCCTGGGGCCCTCTGGAAACACCATATATTTT.

The J gene is TRBJ2-2, the V gene TRBV5-8; TRBD2 matches 8 bases. The V gene's germline CDR1 is SGHTS and CDR2 YDEGEE. This CDR3 spans 16 amino acids. Trimming cost V 0 bases and J 9 bases; bases outside gene matches: 10. As DNA, the CDR3 is TGTGCCAGCAGCTTGGCGGGAGGGGCCAACCGGTGGGAGCTGTTTTTT. Protein product: CASSLAGGANRWELFF.